This T cell receptor beta chain was sequenced in a study of shared clonotypes between healthy human individuals. Study-level information: The study enrolled a couple of women and a few men aged 18 to 49. There were three CD4 naive, three CD4 memory, two CD8 naive and one CD8 memory plates per donor.

This table comes from immunoSEQ multiplex PCR, and its TCRdb copy is limited to in-frame clones, with some not included. The data show about 670,000 clones, less than 80% seen once. Per the germline V gene, CDR1 is SNHLY and CDR2 is FYNNEI. The CDR3 runs to 14 residues. Study conclusions and caveats: Naive subsets generally had larger estimated richness than memory subsets.

With regard to this clone: Its antigen remains unidentified.

This sequence joins TRBV2 and TRBJ1-2; possibly TRBD1 for D (6 bases). Sequenced material: memory CD4+ T cells sorted from blood. Subset indicated: CD45RA-negative fraction. This clonotype was sampled from a woman under 40 in good health. The CDR3 is CAHGRGAEFYGYTF. The CDR3 DNA reads as TGTGCTCACGGGAGGGGGGCAGAATTCTATGGCTACACCTTC.